Presented here are 13 T cell receptor beta chains from one specimen sequenced in a study of blood T cell repertoires in COVID-19. The assay was immunoSEQ multiplex PCR, and TCRdb's table has in-frame clones only and misses some. This sample has 230,000 or so clones, with about 91% found just once. Sequencing was done on a sample of PBMCs or T cells enriched from blood (not recorded which). The receptors come from a woman between 35 and 50 years old with acute COVID-19.

With respect to this clone: Other DNA sequences in the sample encode the same CDR3. The chain combines TRBV30 with TRBJ1-1; 7 bases match TRBD1. Germline CDR1 is GTSNPN and CDR2 is SVGIG (reference sequence). V shed 1 base, J shed 5 bases, and the junction held 1 base outside the gene matches. This CDR3 contains 12 residues. The CDR3 nucleotides are TGTGCCTGGAGTGACAGGGGAACTGAAGCTTTCTTT. It yields the protein CAWSDRGTEAFF.

This chain links TRBV7-2 with TRBJ1-1; TRBD1 agrees at 9 bases. The CDR3 covers 14 residues. J gave up 4 bases and V 5 bases, and 5 bases lay outside the gene matches. Germline V gene data show CDR1 as SGHTA and CDR2 as FQGNSA. CDR3 bases: TGTGCCAGCAGCCCGGGACAGGGAGTCACTGAAGCTTTCTTT. Translation gives CASSPGQGVTEAFF.

This chain uses TRBV2 with TRBJ2-5; unclear D gene. V was pared by 5 bases and J by 2 bases, with 9 bases between. Germline V CDR1 and CDR2: SNHLY, FYNNEI. This CDR3 has 13 amino acids. CDR3: CASSREVQETQYF. The CDR3 nucleotides are TGTGCCAGCAGTAGAGAAGTTCAAGAGACCCAGTACTTC.

The genes are TRBV2 and TRBJ1-2; TRBD1 might be the D (5 bases). There are 13 residues in the CDR3. The germline gives CDR1 SNHLY, CDR2 FYNNEI. Trimming took off 8 bases at V and 8 bases at J, with 18 bases between the two ends. CDR3 protein: CASGNQGLKGYTF. The DNA of the CDR3 is TGTGCCAGCGGAAACCAGGGTCTTAAAGGCTACACCTTC.

This chain's CDR3 is CASSYPPERVCYEQFF. The CDR3 DNA follows: TGTGCCAGCAGTTATCCCCCGGAGCGAGTTTGCTATGAGCAGTTCTTC. V and J are TRBV7-4 and TRBJ2-1, with no clear D. CDR3 size: 16 residues. V was trimmed by 6 bases and J by 8 bases, leaving 23 bases between them. Germline CDR1 is SGHVT and CDR2 is SQSDAQ.

Only one count was recorded for this clone. The J gene is TRBJ1-2, the V gene TRBV6-2 or TRBV6-3; TRBD1 is a possible D gene (5 bases). CDR1 MNHEY and CDR2 SVGEGT come from the germline V gene. This CDR3 region has 14 residues. The V and J ends lost 2 bases and 7 bases respectively, with 14 bases between them. This CDR3 is CASSYGKGLGGYTF. Here the CDR3 DNA reads TGTGCCAGCAGTTACGGGAAGGGGCTCGGTGGCTACACCTTC.

This chain uses TRBV18 with TRBJ2-3; D remains unclear. CDR1 is KGHSH and CDR2 is LQKENI in the germline V gene. The ends were cut back, 3 bases at V and 0 bases at J, with 7 bases in the middle. The CDR3 sequence is 14 residues long. This CDR3 reads CASSPLVSTDTQYF. For the CDR3, the DNA is TGTGCCAGCTCACCGTTAGTCAGCACAGATACGCAGTATTTT.

This rearrangement joins TRBV7-8 to TRBJ1-5; TRBD1 might be the D (5 bases). Germline-derived CDR1 and CDR2 are SGHVS and FQNEAQ. Trimming removed 4 bases from V and 6 bases from J, with 19 bases in between. The CDR3 consists of 16 residues. CDR3 loop: CASSSEGRRDGQPQHF. The CDR3 DNA follows: TGTGCCAGCAGCTCCGAGGGACGGAGGGATGGTCAGCCCCAGCATTTT.

The gene calls are TRBV5-1 and TRBJ2-5; D is perhaps TRBD2 (6 bases). Germline V gene data show CDR1 as SGHRS and CDR2 as YFSETQ. The V gene lost 1 base and the J gene lost 5 bases, with 15 bases spanning the gap. The CDR3 extends over 15 amino acids. Written as DNA, the CDR3 is TGCGCCAGCAGCTTGAGCTGGGGGACTGGGGAGACCCAGTACTTC. Translated, it gives CASSLSWGTGETQYF.

This sequence joins TRBV12-2 and TRBJ2-1; TRBD2 is taken as the D call from the table, unchecked against the DNA. TRBV12-2 is termed a pseudogene. This CDR3 is 15 amino acids long. The CDR3 DNA reads TGTGCAAGTCGCTTGGGGATACTAGCGGGAGTTGAGCAGTTCTTC. Translating it yields CASRLGILAGVEQFF.

V and J are TRBV9 and TRBJ2-3, with TRBD2 as a possible D gene (7 bases). The CDR3 totals 14 residues. Germline V CDR1 and CDR2: SGDLS, YYNGEE. The V and J ends lost 6 bases and 4 bases respectively, with 15 bases between them. The CDR3 coding sequence is TGTGCCAGCAACTGGGGGGGCGGGGCAGATACGCAGTATTTT. Translation: CASNWGGGADTQYF.

The rearrangement joins TRBV5-1 to TRBJ1-2; D is uncertain. The CDR3 loop spans 15 amino acids. CDR1 SGHRS and CDR2 YFSETQ come from the germline V gene. V shed 0 bases and J shed 4 bases, with 13 bases lying between them. For the CDR3, the DNA is TGCGCCAGCAGCTTGGTGACCGCGGGGTCCTATGGCTACACCTTC. Translated: CASSLVTAGSYGYTF.

The chain is built from TRBV7-9 and TRBJ2-5, with TRBD2 matching 11 bases. The germline V gene has CDR1 SEHNR and CDR2 FQNEAQ (reference sequence). The CDR3 runs 16 residues. Trimming at V came to 5 bases and at J to 4 bases, leaving 9 bases not matched to a gene. The CDR3 DNA reads TGTGCCAGCAGCCCTGGACTAGCGGGTGGTGGAGAGACCCAGTACTTC. The encoded protein is CASSPGLAGGGETQYF.